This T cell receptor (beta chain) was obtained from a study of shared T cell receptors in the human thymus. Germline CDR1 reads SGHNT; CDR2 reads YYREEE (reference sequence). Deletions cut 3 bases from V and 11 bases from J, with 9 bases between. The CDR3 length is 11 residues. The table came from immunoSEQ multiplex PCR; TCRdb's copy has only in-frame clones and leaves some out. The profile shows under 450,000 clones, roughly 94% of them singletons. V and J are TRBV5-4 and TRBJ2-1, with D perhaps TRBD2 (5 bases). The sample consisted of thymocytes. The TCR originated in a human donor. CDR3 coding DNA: TGTGCCAGCAGCTCGGGGTACCAGCAGTTCTTC. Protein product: CASSSGYQQFF.